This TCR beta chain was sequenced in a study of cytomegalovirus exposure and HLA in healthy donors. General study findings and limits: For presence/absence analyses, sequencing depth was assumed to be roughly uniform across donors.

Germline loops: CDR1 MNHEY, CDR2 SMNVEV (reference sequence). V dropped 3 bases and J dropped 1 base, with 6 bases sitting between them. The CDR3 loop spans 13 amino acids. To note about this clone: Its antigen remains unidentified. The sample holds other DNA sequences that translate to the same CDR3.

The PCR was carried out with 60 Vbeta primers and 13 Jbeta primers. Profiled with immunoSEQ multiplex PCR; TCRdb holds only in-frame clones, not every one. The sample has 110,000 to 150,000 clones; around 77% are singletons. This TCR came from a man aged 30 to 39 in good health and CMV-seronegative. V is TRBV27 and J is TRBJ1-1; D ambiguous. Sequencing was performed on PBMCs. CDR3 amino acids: CASSFTGNTEAFF. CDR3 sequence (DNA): TGTGCCAGCAGTTTCACGGGGAACACTGAAGCTTTCTTT.